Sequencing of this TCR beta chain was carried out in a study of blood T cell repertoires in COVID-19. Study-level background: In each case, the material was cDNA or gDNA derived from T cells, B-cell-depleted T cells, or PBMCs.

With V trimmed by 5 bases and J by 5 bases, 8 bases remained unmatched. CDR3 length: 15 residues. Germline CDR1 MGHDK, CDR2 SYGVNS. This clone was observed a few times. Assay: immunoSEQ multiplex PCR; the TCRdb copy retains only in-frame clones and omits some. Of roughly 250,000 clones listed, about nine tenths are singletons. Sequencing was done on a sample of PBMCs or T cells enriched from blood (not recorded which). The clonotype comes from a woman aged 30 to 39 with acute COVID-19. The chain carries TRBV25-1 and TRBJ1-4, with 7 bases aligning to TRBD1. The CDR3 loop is CASSIRTGLNEKLFF. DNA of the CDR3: TGTGCCAGCAGTATCCGGACAGGATTAAATGAAAAACTGTTTTTT.